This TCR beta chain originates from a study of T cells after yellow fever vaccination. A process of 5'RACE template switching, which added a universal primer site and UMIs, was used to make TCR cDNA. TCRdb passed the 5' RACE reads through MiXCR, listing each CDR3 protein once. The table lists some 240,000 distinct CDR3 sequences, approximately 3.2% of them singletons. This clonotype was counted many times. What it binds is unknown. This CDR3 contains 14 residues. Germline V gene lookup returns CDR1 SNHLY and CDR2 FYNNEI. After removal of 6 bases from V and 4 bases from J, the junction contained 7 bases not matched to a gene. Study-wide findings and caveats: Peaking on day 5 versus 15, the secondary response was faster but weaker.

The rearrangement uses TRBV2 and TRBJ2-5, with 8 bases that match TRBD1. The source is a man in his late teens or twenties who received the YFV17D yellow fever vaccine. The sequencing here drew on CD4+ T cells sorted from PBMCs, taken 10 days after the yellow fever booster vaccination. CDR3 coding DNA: TGTGCCAGCAGGACCGGGACAGGAGGAGAGACCCAGTACTTC. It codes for CASRTGTGGETQYF.